Below, 8 T cell receptor beta chains from the same sample are listed, as sequenced in a study of Graves' ophthalmopathy and Graves' hyperthyroidism. For repertoire sequencing, the TCR beta CDR3 regions were amplified from RNA transcripts. An opening RT-PCR round employed HTBI primers and preceded a second-round multiplex PCR. TCRdb re-derived calls from the multiplex PCR reads in MiXCR, one entry per CDR3 protein. The profile shows roughly 410,000 distinct CDR3 sequences, 15% of them singletons. Sequenced input: peripheral blood. These receptors all come from a woman in her late teens or twenties with stable Graves' hyperthyroidism.

This clonotype was detected many times. The J gene is TRBJ2-5, the V gene TRBV6-5, with TRBD2 matching 9 bases. The CDR3 has 15 residues. V shed 4 bases, J shed 5 bases, and the junction held 8 bases outside the gene matches. Germline assignment: CDR1 MNHEY and CDR2 SVGAGI. The CDR3 spells CASSLSGGPRETQYF. CDR3 coding DNA: TGTGCCAGCAGTTTAAGCGGGGGGCCGCGGGAGACCCAGTACTTC.

This chain uses TRBV12-3 or TRBV12-4 with TRBJ1-1; tentatively, D is TRBD1 (5 bases). The CDR3 consists of 16 residues. V lost 5 bases, J lost 5 bases, and 21 bases lay in between. CDR3: CASSPTIQGFGTEAFF. The CDR3 region has the DNA TGTGCCAGCAGTCCAACGATCCAGGGTTTCGGGACTGAAGCTTTCTTT.

This clonotype was recorded many times. V usage is TRBV5-1 and J usage is TRBJ1-3, with 9 positions matching TRBD1. This CDR3 has 15 amino acids. The trim removed 4 bases at V and 4 bases at J, leaving 6 bases unmatched. CDR1 and CDR2 (germline): SGHRS, YFSETQ. In DNA, the CDR3 is TGCGCCAGCAGCGTAACAGGGGGCTCAGGAAACACCATATATTTT. Residues: CASSVTGGSGNTIYF.

The chain has TRBV5-1 and TRBJ2-7; tentatively, D is TRBD1 or TRBD2 (5 bases each). Trimming pared 4 bases from V and 0 bases from J, leaving 14 bases between. CDR3 length: 15 residues. Germline values: CDR1 SGHRS, CDR2 YFSETQ. As DNA, the CDR3 is TGCGCCAGCAGCCCCGGGACGGCGAGCTCCTACGAGCAGTACTTC. It yields the protein CASSPGTASSYEQYF.

J is TRBJ2-5 and V is TRBV4-2; no clear D. Germline values: CDR1 LGHNA, CDR2 YNFKEQ. V lost 2 bases to trimming and J lost 2 bases, with 9 bases between them. The CDR3 has 14 amino acids. The DNA for the CDR3 is TGTGCCAGCAGCCAAAATCCGCGACAAGAGACCCAGTACTTC. This gives the protein CASSQNPRQETQYF.

This clonotype appeared many times. V usage is TRBV7-2 and J usage is TRBJ2-5; D gene unclear. The germline V gene encodes CDR1 SGHTA and CDR2 FQGNSA. The V end was cut by 5 bases, the J end by 5 bases, with 6 bases between. This CDR3 region has 11 residues. The CDR3 region is CASSQLETQYF. As DNA, the CDR3 is TGTGCCAGCAGCCAACTGGAGACCCAGTACTTC. Looking up the rest from reference TRBV7-2 and TRBJ2-5 gives the full variable domain: GAGVSQSPSNKVTEKGKDVELRCDPISGHTALYWYRQSLGQGLEFLIYFQGNSAPDKSGLPSDRFSAERTGGSVSTLTIQRTQQEDSAVYLCASSQLETQYFGPGTRLLVL.

Ten or more counts support this clonotype. V is TRBV7-3 and J is TRBJ2-5, with a possible D match to TRBD2 (6 bases). The CDR3 sequence is 12 residues long. V lost 6 bases and J 13 bases, leaving 18 bases between the germline ends. Germline assignment: CDR1 SGHTA and CDR2 FQGTGA. The CDR3 sequence is CASSGTGEIGYF. CDR3 DNA sequence: TGTGCCAGCAGTGGCACGGGAGAGATTGGGTACTTC.

This clonotype was observed a single time. The genes are TRBV12-3 or TRBV12-4 and TRBJ2-5; 12 nucleotides match TRBD2. This CDR3 is 16 amino acids long. V was clipped by 6 bases and J by 0 bases; unmatched bases: 5. CDR3 DNA: TGTGCCAGCAGCTTTACTAGCGGGGGGTACCAAGAGACCCAGTACTTC. As protein: CASSFTSGGYQETQYF.